A selection of T cell receptor beta chains follows, all from one sample in a study of blood T cell repertoires in COVID-19. Some clones are missing from TCRdb's copy, which holds only in-frame ones; the method was immunoSEQ multiplex PCR. Altogether 75,000 to 95,000 clones are present, roughly 90% being singletons, with the ten largest covering over 2.5%. Sequencing was done on a sample of peripheral blood. All receptors derive from a human donor in a cohort sampled during active COVID-19. Both conserved end residues are part of each CDR3. D genes are given only for firm matches. Not every row has a clone size; where given, it reads once, few, many or a size class.

CDR3: CASSRQGRTDTQYF
DNA: TGTGCCAGTAGTAGACAGGGACGCACAGATACGCAGTATTTT
size: -
D: TRBD1
J: TRBJ2-3
V: TRBV2
length: 14

CDR3: CASSLAPSVEKLFF
DNA: TGTGCCAGCAGCTTGGCCCCCTCTGTGGAAAAACTGTTTTTT
size: -
D: -
J: TRBJ1-4
V: TRBV5-4
length: 14

CDR3: CASSQDPGTQYF
DNA: TGTGCCAGCAGCCAAGATCCAGGGACCCAGTACTTC
size: few
D: -
J: TRBJ2-5
V: TRBV3-1/TRBV3-2
length: 12

CDR3: CASSRIKTGGIYNEQFF
DNA: TGTGCCAGTAGTCGAATTAAGACAGGGGGCATATACAATGAGCAGTTCTTC
size: -
D: TRBD1
J: TRBJ2-1
V: TRBV19
length: 17

CDR3: CAISDSGDEQYF
DNA: TGTGCCATCAGTGACTCCGGGGACGAGCAGTACTTC
size: -
D: -
J: TRBJ2-7
V: TRBV10-3
length: 12

CDR3: CASSYSGEGQYYGYTF
DNA: TGTGCCAGCAGTTACTCGGGGGAGGGCCAGTACTATGGCTACACCTTC
size: -
D: -
J: TRBJ1-2
V: TRBV6-6
length: 16

CDR3: CASINRGREKLFF
DNA: TGTGCCAGCATTAACAGGGGGCGTGAAAAACTGTTTTTT
size: -
D: TRBD1
J: TRBJ1-4
V: TRBV12-3/TRBV12-4
length: 13

CDR3: CASSLGASGVYNEQFF
DNA: TGCGCCAGCAGCTTGGGGGCCAGCGGGGTTTACAATGAGCAGTTCTTC
size: -
D: TRBD2
J: TRBJ2-1
V: TRBV5-1
length: 16

CDR3: CASSPTSGNRNEQFF
DNA: TGTGCCAGCTCACCAACTAGCGGGAATAGGAATGAGCAGTTCTTC
size: once
D: TRBD2
J: TRBJ2-1
V: TRBV18
length: 15

CDR3: CSVEGTGGYQPQHF
DNA: TGCAGCGTTGAAGGGACAGGGGGATATCAGCCCCAGCATTTT
size: -
D: TRBD1
J: TRBJ1-5
V: TRBV29-1
length: 14

CDR3: CATYTGTGELFF
DNA: TGTGCCACCTATACCGGTACCGGGGAGCTGTTTTTT
size: -
D: -
J: TRBJ2-2
V: TRBV6-5
length: 12

CDR3: CASSLFEIGLADTQYF
DNA: TGTGCCAGCAGCTTGTTTGAAATCGGTCTAGCAGATACGCAGTATTTT
size: -
D: -
J: TRBJ2-3
V: TRBV5-6
length: 16

CDR3: CASSGGQGYEQYF
DNA: TGTGCCAGCAGTGGGGGACAGGGGTACGAGCAGTACTTC
size: -
D: TRBD1
J: TRBJ2-7
V: TRBV25-1
length: 13

CDR3: CASSQEEVAGVEEQYF
DNA: TGTGCCAGCAGCCAAGAAGAGGTAGCGGGGGTTGAGGAGCAGTACTTC
size: -
D: TRBD2
J: TRBJ2-7
V: TRBV3-1/TRBV3-2
length: 16

CDR3: CASSDSSYEQYF
DNA: TGTGCCAGCAGCGATAGCTCCTACGAGCAGTACTTC
size: -
D: -
J: TRBJ2-7
V: TRBV7-2
length: 12

CDR3: CASLWTGTGELFF
DNA: TGTGCCAGCCTATGGACAGGTACCGGGGAGCTGTTTTTT
size: once
D: TRBD1
J: TRBJ2-2
V: TRBV28
length: 13

CDR3: CASSLVRLAGGNQETQYF
DNA: TGTGCCAGCAGCTTGGTTCGCCTAGCGGGGGGGAACCAAGAGACCCAGTACTTC
size: once
D: TRBD2
J: TRBJ2-5
V: TRBV5-8
length: 18

CDR3: CASSQDFFGGRKQETQYF
DNA: TGTGCCAGCAGCCAAGATTTTTTCGGCGGGCGTAAGCAAGAGACCCAGTACTTC
size: -
D: -
J: TRBJ2-5
V: TRBV3-1/TRBV3-2
length: 18

CDR3: CASSIGATGGDSPLHF
DNA: TGTGCCAGTAGTATAGGGGCGACAGGGGGTGATTCACCCCTCCACTTT
size: -
D: TRBD1
J: TRBJ1-6
V: TRBV19
length: 16

CDR3: CASSFRGSLGEQYF
DNA: TGTGCCAGCAGTTTCAGGGGCTCCTTGGGCGAGCAGTACTTC
size: once
D: -
J: TRBJ2-7
V: TRBV28
length: 14

CDR3: CASSPPGYGNQPQHF
DNA: TGTGCCAGCAGCCCCCCGGGGTATGGCAATCAGCCCCAGCATTTT
size: few
D: -
J: TRBJ1-5
V: TRBV6-5
length: 15

CDR3: CASSKTGWGEPQHF
DNA: TGTGCCAGCAGTAAAACGGGATGGGGGGAGCCCCAGCATTTT
size: -
D: -
J: TRBJ1-5
V: TRBV27
length: 14

CDR3: CASSLGQGGLRGYTF
DNA: TGTGCCAGCAGCTTAGGACAGGGAGGGTTGAGAGGCTACACCTTC
size: -
D: TRBD1
J: TRBJ1-2
V: TRBV5-5
length: 15

CDR3: CASSLQGTAKGETQYF
DNA: TGTGCCAGCAGCCTACAGGGGACAGCGAAAGGGGAGACCCAGTACTTC
size: -
D: TRBD1
J: TRBJ2-5
V: TRBV11-2
length: 16

CDR3: CASRYRVNEQFF
DNA: TGTGCCAGCAGGTACAGGGTCAATGAGCAGTTCTTC
size: -
D: -
J: TRBJ2-1
V: TRBV7-9
length: 12

CDR3: CASSIGGAWVNTEAFF
DNA: TGTGCCAGTAGTATCGGGGGGGCGTGGGTGAACACTGAAGCTTTCTTT
size: -
D: -
J: TRBJ1-1
V: TRBV19
length: 16

CDR3: CASSGPGLAGGGNTGELFF
DNA: TGTGCCAGCAGCGGACCGGGACTAGCGGGAGGGGGGAACACCGGGGAGCTGTTTTTT
size: -
D: TRBD2
J: TRBJ2-2
V: TRBV11-2
length: 19

CDR3: CASSVERRATEAFF
DNA: TGTGCCAGTAGTGTTGAAAGGAGGGCCACTGAAGCTTTCTTT
size: -
D: -
J: TRBJ1-1
V: TRBV19
length: 14

CDR3: CASGLNGREIYGYTF
DNA: TGTGCTAGTGGTTTGAATGGCAGGGAAATATATGGCTACACCTTC
size: -
D: -
J: TRBJ1-2
V: TRBV12-5
length: 15

CDR3: CASSLGGPGGDTQYF
DNA: TGTGCCAGCAGCTTAGGCGGTCCGGGAGGGGATACGCAGTATTTT
size: -
D: TRBD2
J: TRBJ2-3
V: TRBV13
length: 15

CDR3: CASSPKQGTWASPLHF
DNA: TGTGCCAGCTCACCAAAGCAGGGAACGTGGGCTTCACCCCTCCACTTT
size: -
D: -
J: TRBJ1-6
V: TRBV18
length: 16

CDR3: CASSEGLAGYAQFF
DNA: TGTGCCAGCAGTGAGGGACTAGCGGGATATGCGCAGTTCTTC
size: once
D: TRBD2
J: TRBJ2-1
V: TRBV28
length: 14

CDR3: CASSPADRLIHEQYF
DNA: TGTGCCAGCAGCCCAGCGGACAGGCTGATCCACGAGCAGTACTTC
size: -
D: TRBD1
J: TRBJ2-7
V: TRBV9
length: 15

CDR3: CASSLSATSGVEQFF
DNA: TGTGCCAGCAGTCTCTCCGCAACTAGCGGTGTTGAGCAGTTCTTC
size: -
D: TRBD2
J: TRBJ2-1
V: TRBV6-2/TRBV6-3
length: 15

CDR3: CSVIRTRNLNYEQYF
DNA: TGCAGCGTTATAAGGACACGAAACCTAAACTACGAGCAGTACTTC
size: -
D: -
J: TRBJ2-7
V: TRBV29-1
length: 15

CDR3: CASSSGQGGNYGYTF
DNA: TGTGCCAGCAGTTCAGGACAGGGCGGTAACTATGGCTACACCTTC
size: -
D: TRBD1
J: TRBJ1-2
V: TRBV27
length: 15

CDR3: CATSRGQQYTEAFF
DNA: TGTGCCACCAGCAGAGGACAACAGTACACTGAAGCTTTCTTT
size: -
D: -
J: TRBJ1-1
V: TRBV15
length: 14

CDR3: CASSYQGTGELFF
DNA: TGTGCCAGCAGCTACCAGGGCACCGGGGAGCTGTTTTTT
size: -
D: -
J: TRBJ2-2
V: TRBV5-6
length: 13

CDR3: CASSHTQGSNTGELFF
DNA: TGCGCCAGCAGCCACACCCAGGGTTCGAACACCGGGGAGCTGTTTTTT
size: -
D: -
J: TRBJ2-2
V: TRBV4-3
length: 16

CDR3: CASSGGSHEQYF
DNA: TGTGCCAGCTCGGGGGGGTCCCACGAGCAGTACTTC
size: -
D: TRBD2
J: TRBJ2-7
V: TRBV27
length: 12

CDR3: CASSQSDPVPCNQPQHF
DNA: TGCGCCAGCAGTCAATCCGATCCAGTGCCTTGCAATCAGCCCCAGCATTTT
size: once
D: -
J: TRBJ1-5
V: TRBV23-1
length: 17

CDR3: CASSLGGRPTDTQYF
DNA: TGTGCCAGCAGCTTGGGGGGTAGGCCGACAGATACGCAGTATTTT
size: -
D: -
J: TRBJ2-3
V: TRBV7-2
length: 15

CDR3: CASSFTAHSNQPQHF
DNA: TGTGCCAGTAGTTTCACAGCTCATAGCAATCAGCCCCAGCATTTT
size: -
D: -
J: TRBJ1-5
V: TRBV19
length: 15

CDR3: CASSAASEQYF
DNA: TGTGCCAGCAGTGCCGCGAGCGAGCAGTACTTC
size: -
D: -
J: TRBJ2-7
V: TRBV6-2/TRBV6-3
length: 11

CDR3: CASSIRPPGSQETQYF
DNA: TGTGCCAGTAGTATACGCCCTCCAGGTTCCCAAGAGACCCAGTACTTC
size: -
D: -
J: TRBJ2-5
V: TRBV19
length: 16

CDR3: CASSEAMVPSGGVETQYF
DNA: TGTGCCAGCAGTGAAGCGATGGTACCTAGCGGGGGGGTGGAGACCCAGTACTTC
size: -
D: TRBD2
J: TRBJ2-5
V: TRBV2
length: 18

CDR3: CASSRGHNEQFF
DNA: TGTGCCAGCTCCAGGGGGCACAATGAGCAGTTCTTC
size: -
D: TRBD1
J: TRBJ2-1
V: TRBV7-6
length: 12

CDR3: CSVGAGLGYEQYF
DNA: TGCAGCGTTGGTGCTGGGCTGGGCTACGAGCAGTACTTC
size: -
D: -
J: TRBJ2-7
V: TRBV29-1
length: 13

CDR3: CASSPHNRGRWTDTQYF
DNA: TGTGCCAGCAGTCCCCATAACAGGGGGCGTTGGACAGATACGCAGTATTTT
size: -
D: TRBD1
J: TRBJ2-3
V: TRBV6-2/TRBV6-3
length: 17

CDR3: CASSSGTSGKATGELFF
DNA: TGTGCCAGCAGCTCCGGGACTAGCGGGAAGGCCACCGGGGAGCTGTTTTTT
size: -
D: TRBD2
J: TRBJ2-2
V: TRBV7-2
length: 17

CDR3: CATSAGGTYEQYF
DNA: TGTGCCACTAGCGCGGGAGGTACGTACGAGCAGTACTTC
size: -
D: TRBD2
J: TRBJ2-7
V: TRBV3-1/TRBV3-2
length: 13